This TCR beta chain was retrieved from a study of a mutant IDH1 vaccine in newly diagnosed glioma. Study context: Standard pretreatment was either radiotherapy, temozolomide, or, for most, radiochemotherapy with temozolomide. General study findings and limits: Pseudoprogression seemed unrelated to changes in top peripheral T cell clonotypes.

Time point: baseline, week 1 (first vaccination visit). Treatment in this sample: pre-vaccination baseline after standard-of-care therapy. This CDR3 has 14 residues. Per germline, CDR1 SEHNR and CDR2 FQNEAQ (reference sequence). The V end was cut by 6 bases, the J end by 0 bases, with 10 bases between. About this clone itself: Its antigen is not identified.

Method: immunoSEQ multiplex PCR; TCRdb's copy keeps in-frame clones and lacks some. Seen here are 99,000 or so clones, 70% to 90% observed once, and the top ten hold approximately 0.58%. The TCR comes from a woman between 50 and 59 years old with glioma. Sequencing was performed on PBMCs, taken from a glioma patient treated with radiotherapy, temozolomide or both. The J gene is TRBJ2-3, the V gene TRBV7-9; no definite D call. For the CDR3, the DNA is TGTGCCAGCAGTTCCCGAAGGAGCACAGATACGCAGTATTTT. It translates to CASSSRRSTDTQYF.